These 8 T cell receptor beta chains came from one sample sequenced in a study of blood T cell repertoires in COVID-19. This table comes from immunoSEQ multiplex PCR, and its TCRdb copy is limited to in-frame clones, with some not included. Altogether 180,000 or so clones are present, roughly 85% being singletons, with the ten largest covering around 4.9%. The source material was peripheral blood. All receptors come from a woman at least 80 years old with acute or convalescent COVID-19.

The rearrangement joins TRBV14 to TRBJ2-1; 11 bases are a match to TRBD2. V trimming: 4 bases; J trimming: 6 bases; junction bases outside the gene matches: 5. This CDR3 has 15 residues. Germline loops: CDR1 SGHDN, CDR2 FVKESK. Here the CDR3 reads CASSPLAGGPNEQFF. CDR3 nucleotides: TGTGCCAGCAGCCCCTTAGCGGGAGGGCCCAATGAGCAGTTCTTC.

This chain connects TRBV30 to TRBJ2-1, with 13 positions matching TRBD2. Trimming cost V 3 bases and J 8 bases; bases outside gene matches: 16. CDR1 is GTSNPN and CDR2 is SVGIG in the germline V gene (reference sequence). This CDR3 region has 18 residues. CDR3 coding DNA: TGTGCCTGGAGCAGGGGCCTTGGACTAGCGGGAGATCGAGATGAGCAGTTCTTC. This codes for CAWSRGLGLAGDRDEQFF.

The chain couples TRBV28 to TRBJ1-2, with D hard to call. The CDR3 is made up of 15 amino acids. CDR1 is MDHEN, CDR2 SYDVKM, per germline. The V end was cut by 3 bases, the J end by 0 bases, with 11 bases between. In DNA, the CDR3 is TGTGCCAGCAGTTTTACAACAGATACTAACTATGGCTACACCTTC. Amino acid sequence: CASSFTTDTNYGYTF.

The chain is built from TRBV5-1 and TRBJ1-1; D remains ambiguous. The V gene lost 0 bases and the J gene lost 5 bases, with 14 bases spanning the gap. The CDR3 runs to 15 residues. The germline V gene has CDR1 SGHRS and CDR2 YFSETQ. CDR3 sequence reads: CASSLDEGWVTEAFF. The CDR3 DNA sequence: TGCGCCAGCAGCTTGGATGAGGGTTGGGTGACTGAAGCTTTCTTT.

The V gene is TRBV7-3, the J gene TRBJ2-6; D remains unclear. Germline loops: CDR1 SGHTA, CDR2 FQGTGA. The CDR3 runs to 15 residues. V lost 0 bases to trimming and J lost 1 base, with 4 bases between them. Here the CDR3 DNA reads TGTGCCAGCAGCTTAACGACATCTGGGGCCAACGTCCTGACTTTC. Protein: CASSLTTSGANVLTF.

The CDR3 coding sequence is TGTGCCAGCAGTTACTGGCAGGGCCCCTACGAGCAGTACTTC. As protein: CASSYWQGPYEQYF. The chain employs TRBV6-5 and TRBJ2-7, with D possibly TRBD1 on 5 matching bases. Trimming removed 1 base from V and 2 bases from J, with 9 bases in between. This CDR3 is built from 14 residues. CDR1 and CDR2 from the germline V gene are MNHEY and SVGAGI.

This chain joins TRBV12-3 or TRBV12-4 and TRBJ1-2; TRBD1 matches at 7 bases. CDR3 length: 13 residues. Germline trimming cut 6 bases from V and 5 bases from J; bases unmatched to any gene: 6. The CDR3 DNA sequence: TGTGCCAGCAGACAGGGGACAGATTATGGCTACACCTTC. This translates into CASRQGTDYGYTF.

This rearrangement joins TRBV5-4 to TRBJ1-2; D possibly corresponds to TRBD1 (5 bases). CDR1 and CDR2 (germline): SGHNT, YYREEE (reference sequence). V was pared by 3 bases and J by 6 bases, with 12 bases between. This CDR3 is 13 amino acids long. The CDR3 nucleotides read TGTGCCAGCAGCTACGACAGCTCGAATGGCTACACCTTC. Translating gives CASSYDSSNGYTF. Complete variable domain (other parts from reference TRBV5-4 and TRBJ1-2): ETGVTQSPTHLIKTRGQQVTLRCSSQSGHNTVSWYQQALGQGPQFIFQYYREEENGRGNFPPRFSGLQFPNYSSELNVNALELDDSALYLCASSYDSSNGYTFGSGTRLTVV.